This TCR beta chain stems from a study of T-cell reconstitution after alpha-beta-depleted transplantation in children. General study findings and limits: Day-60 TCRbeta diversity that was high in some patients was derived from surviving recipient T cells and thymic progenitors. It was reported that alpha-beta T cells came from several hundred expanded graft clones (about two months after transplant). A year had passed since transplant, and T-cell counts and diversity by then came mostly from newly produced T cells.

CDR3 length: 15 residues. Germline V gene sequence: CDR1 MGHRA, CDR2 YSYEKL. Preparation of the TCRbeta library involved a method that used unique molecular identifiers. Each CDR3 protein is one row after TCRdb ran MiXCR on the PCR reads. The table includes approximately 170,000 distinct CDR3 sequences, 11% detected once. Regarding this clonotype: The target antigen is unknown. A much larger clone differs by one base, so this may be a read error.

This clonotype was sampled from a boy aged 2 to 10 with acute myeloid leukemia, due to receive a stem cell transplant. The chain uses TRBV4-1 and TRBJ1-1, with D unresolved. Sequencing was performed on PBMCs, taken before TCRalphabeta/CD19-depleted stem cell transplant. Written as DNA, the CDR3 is TGCACCAGCAGCCAAGATCGCCTATCGGGCACTGAAGCTTTCTTT. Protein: CTSSQDRLSGTEAFF.